A selection of T cell receptor beta chains follows, all from one sample in a study of blood T cell repertoires in COVID-19. Here immunoSEQ multiplex PCR was the method, and the copy in TCRdb shows in-frame clones only, minus some. The table includes about 210,000 clones, 85% detected once. The sequenced material came from peripheral blood. The receptors here all came from a woman between 70 and 85 years old with COVID-19, enrolled during active disease. The CDR3 runs from the conserved cysteine through the conserved F or W. D genes are given only for firm matches. The listing skips clone size in some rows; elsewhere it reads once, few, many or a size class.

TRBD2	TRBV9	once	TRBJ2-1	CASSGGAGGPNEQFF	TGTGCCAGCAGTGGCGGCGCGGGGGGGCCCAATGAGCAGTTCTTC
-	TRBV5-1	-	TRBJ2-5	CASSLGVAGNQETQYF	TGCGCCAGCAGCTTGGGTGTGGCAGGGAACCAAGAGACCCAGTACTTC
TRBD1	TRBV10-3	once	TRBJ1-2	CAISEGGQGDYGYTF	TGTGCCATCAGTGAGGGGGGACAGGGGGACTATGGCTACACCTTC
-	TRBV7-5	-	TRBJ2-1	CARSSDLKGGNEQFF	TGTGCCAGAAGCTCTGACCTAAAGGGAGGAAATGAGCAGTTCTTC
-	TRBV6-1	-	TRBJ2-7	CASSEGGVSYEQYF	TGTGCCAGCAGTGAAGGGGGGGTCTCCTACGAGCAGTACTTC
-	TRBV27	-	TRBJ2-5	CASSSRQAYQETQYF	TGTGCCAGCAGTTCCCGACAGGCGTACCAAGAGACCCAGTACTTC
-	TRBV13	-	TRBJ1-5	CASSSRKTVNQPQHF	TGTGCCAGCAGCTCTCGTAAGACAGTAAATCAGCCCCAGCATTTT
TRBD2	TRBV9	once	TRBJ2-1	CASSPLPGLVNNEQFF	TGTGCCAGCAGCCCCCTTCCGGGACTAGTTAACAATGAGCAGTTCTTC
-	TRBV7-3	-	TRBJ1-5	CASSLTGSNQPQHF	TGTGCCAGCAGCCTGACAGGATCCAATCAGCCCCAGCATTTT
TRBD2	TRBV6-2/TRBV6-3	-	TRBJ2-1	CASSWGLAGYNEQFF	TGTGCCAGCAGCTGGGGACTAGCGGGCTACAATGAGCAGTTCTTC
-	TRBV19	-	TRBJ1-1	CASSIRTVNTEAFF	TGTGCCAGTAGTATTAGGACAGTGAACACTGAAGCTTTCTTT
TRBD2	TRBV4-3	-	TRBJ2-7	CASSQVDGSLAGVSYEQYF	TGCGCCAGCAGCCAAGTCGATGGGTCTTTAGCGGGAGTCTCCTACGAGCAGTACTTC
-	TRBV7-9	-	TRBJ2-3	CASTEGTGSDTQYF	TGTGCCAGCACGGAGGGAACAGGGTCAGATACGCAGTATTTT
-	TRBV11-2	-	TRBJ2-5	CASSPGPDRETQYF	TGTGCCAGCAGCCCAGGTCCCGATCGCGAGACCCAGTACTTC
TRBD1	TRBV7-2	-	TRBJ1-1	CASSRAGTANTEAFF	TGTGCCAGCAGCAGAGCCGGGACAGCGAACACTGAAGCTTTCTTT
-	TRBV6-2/TRBV6-3	-	TRBJ2-1	CASSSDRSSYNEQFF	TGTGCCAGCAGCTCCGACAGAAGCTCCTACAATGAGCAGTTCTTC
TRBD1	TRBV27	-	TRBJ1-4	CASKPGTGAPNEKLFF	TGTGCCAGCAAGCCGGGGACAGGCGCCCCTAATGAAAAACTGTTTTTT
-	TRBV2	-	TRBJ1-6	CASIQGRNSPLHF	TGTGCCAGCATCCAGGGCCGTAATTCACCCCTCCACTTT
-	TRBV29-1	-	TRBJ1-1	CSVATNRDSEAFF	TGCAGCGTTGCGACCAACCGGGACTCTGAAGCTTTCTTT
-	TRBV11-2	-	TRBJ1-1	CASSFRQNTEAFF	TGTGCCAGCAGCTTCAGACAGAACACTGAAGCTTTCTTT
-	TRBV6-2/TRBV6-3	-	TRBJ2-5	CASSYQKETQYF	TGTGCCAGCAGTTACCAGAAAGAGACCCAGTACTTC
-	TRBV7-9	-	TRBJ2-1	CASSPSEQFF	TGTGCCAGCAGCCCTTCTGAGCAGTTCTTC
-	TRBV19	-	TRBJ1-2	CASSIRGSSNYGYTF	TGTGCCAGTAGTATCCGCGGATCATCTAACTATGGCTACACCTTC
-	TRBV18	few	TRBJ1-1	CASSPDQQGLNTEAFF	TGTGCCAGCTCACCAGATCAACAGGGATTGAACACTGAAGCTTTCTTT